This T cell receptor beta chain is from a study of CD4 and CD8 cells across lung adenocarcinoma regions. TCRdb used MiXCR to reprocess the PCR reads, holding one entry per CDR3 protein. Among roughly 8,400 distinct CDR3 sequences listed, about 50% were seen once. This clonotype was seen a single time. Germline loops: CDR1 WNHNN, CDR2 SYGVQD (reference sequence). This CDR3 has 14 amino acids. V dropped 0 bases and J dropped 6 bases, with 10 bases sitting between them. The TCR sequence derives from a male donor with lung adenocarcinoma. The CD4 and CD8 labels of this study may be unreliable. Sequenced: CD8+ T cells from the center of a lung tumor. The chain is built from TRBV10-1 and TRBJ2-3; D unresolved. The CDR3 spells CASSESTLGDTQYF. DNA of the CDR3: TGCGCCAGCAGTGAGTCGACTCTGGGGGATACGCAGTATTTT.